Presented here are 28 T cell receptor beta chains from one specimen sequenced in a study of blood T cell repertoires in COVID-19. Measured with immunoSEQ multiplex PCR; TCRdb has only the in-frame clones, and not every one. The table includes 210,000 or so clones, more than 70% detected once. Sequencing used peripheral blood. All receptors derive from a woman aged 60-75 years with acute or convalescent COVID-19.

This clone came up a few times. The chain joins TRBV6-5 to TRBJ2-2; tentatively, D is TRBD2 (6 bases). Looked up from germline, CDR1 is MNHEY and CDR2 is SVGAGI. The CDR3 spans 15 residues. Trimming removed 4 bases from V and 6 bases from J, with 15 bases in between. The CDR3 is CASSFRLGEAGELFF. The DNA for the CDR3 is TGTGCCAGCAGTTTCCGCCTGGGGGAGGCCGGGGAGCTGTTTTTT.

This chain uses TRBV7-9 with TRBJ2-1, with D possibly TRBD2 on 6 matching bases. Trimming pared 7 bases from V and 4 bases from J, leaving 20 bases between. The CDR3 length is 16 residues. CDR1 and CDR2 from the germline V gene are SEHNR and FQNEAQ (reference sequence). The CDR3 bases are TGTGCCAGCACCATAAGGGGACGGGAGAAGTACAATGAGCAGTTCTTC. As protein: CASTIRGREKYNEQFF. The entire variable domain, with the rest obtained from reference TRBV7-9 and TRBJ2-1, is as follows: DTGVSQNPRHKITKRGQNVTFRCDPISEHNRLYWYRQTLGQGPEFLTYFQNEAQLEKSRLLSDRFSAERPKGSFSTLEIQRTEQGDSAMYLCASTIRGREKYNEQFFGPGTRLTVL.

The chain carries TRBV6-4 and TRBJ2-1; TRBD1 is a possible D gene (6 bases). The CDR3 extends over 14 amino acids. V gave up 6 bases and J gave up 2 bases, with 11 bases separating them. Germline CDR1 is MRHNA and CDR2 is SNTAGT. The CDR3 DNA follows: TGTGCCAGCAGGGACAGTAGAACCTACAATGAGCAGTTCTTC. Residues: CASRDSRTYNEQFF.

This clone was seen only a few times. This chain joins TRBV3-1 (or the pseudogene TRBV3-2) and TRBJ1-4, with no clear D. Trimming left V 4 bases short and J 4 bases short, with 16 bases between. Germline V gene lookup returns CDR1 LGHDT and CDR2 YNNKEL (reference sequence). The CDR3 covers 16 residues. CDR3 DNA: TGTGCCAGCAGCCCTGGAACGACAAGTTTTAATGAAAAACTGTTTTTT. It translates to CASSPGTTSFNEKLFF.

The chain uses TRBV18 and TRBJ2-2; D is undetermined. CDR1 and CDR2 (germline): KGHSH, LQKENI. Trimming pared 1 base from V and 0 bases from J, leaving 9 bases between. The CDR3 loop spans 16 amino acids. CDR3 loop: CASSPRQSANTGELFF. CDR3 DNA: TGTGCCAGCTCACCACGGCAGAGCGCGAACACCGGGGAGCTGTTTTTT.

The DNA for the CDR3 is TGTGCCAGTAGAGATACTAGCGGAACCTACTCCTACAATGAGCAGTTCTTC. It encodes CASRDTSGTYSYNEQFF. This sequence joins TRBV19 and TRBJ2-1; TRBD2 matches 8 bases. CDR1 is LNHDA, CDR2 SQIVND, per germline (reference sequence). The CDR3 length is 17 residues. With 6 bases clipped from V and 0 bases from J, the junction kept 10 bases outside the gene matches.

The rearrangement joins TRBV6-2 or TRBV6-3 to TRBJ2-3; D not certain. The CDR3 has 15 residues. CDR1 is MNHEY, CDR2 SVGEGT, per germline. Trimming stripped 3 bases from V and 2 bases from J, with 12 bases between. CDR3 residues: CASSYFDSTTDTQYF. CDR3 nucleotides: TGTGCCAGCAGTTATTTCGACTCCACCACAGATACGCAGTATTTT.

V is TRBV28 and J is TRBJ2-3; the match to TRBD2 covers 13 bases. CDR1 MDHEN and CDR2 SYDVKM come from the germline V gene. J was trimmed by 2 bases and V by 4 bases; bases with no gene match: 15. This CDR3 comprises 20 residues. CDR3: CASSSRLAGGNHDYTDTQYF. The CDR3 nucleotides read TGTGCCAGCAGTTCCCGACTAGCGGGAGGTAACCATGACTACACAGATACGCAGTATTTT.

The chain couples TRBV6-5 to TRBJ2-1, with 12 bases aligning to TRBD2. The CDR3 loop spans 15 amino acids. From germline, CDR1 is MNHEY and CDR2 SVGAGI. With V trimmed by 6 bases and J by 4 bases, 4 bases remained unmatched. As DNA, the CDR3 is TGTGCCAGCAGGATGACTAGCGGGAGATACAATGAGCAGTTCTTC. Translating it yields CASRMTSGRYNEQFF.

This clone occurred a few times. The chain carries TRBV30 and TRBJ1-5; no clear D gene. CDR1 and CDR2 from the germline V gene are GTSNPN and SVGIG (reference sequence). The germline V and J ends were trimmed by 0 bases and 5 bases, with 11 bases remaining between them. This CDR3 comprises 14 residues. CDR3 in DNA: TGTGCCTGGAGTGTTAGGCCCGGGGATCAGCCCCAGCATTTT. It codes for CAWSVRPGDQPQHF.

This clone was seen just once. The chain is built from TRBV10-3 and TRBJ2-7, with TRBD2 matching 15 bases. Unmatched junction bases numbered 3, after V lost 6 bases and J lost 6 bases. The CDR3 has 14 amino acids. Germline values: CDR1 ENHRY, CDR2 SYGVKD. The CDR3 DNA follows: TGTGCCATCAGCCAGGGACTAGCGGGGGGCGAGCAGTACTTC. Its protein is CAISQGLAGGEQYF.

This clone has just one count. The genes are TRBV11-2 and TRBJ2-3, with a tentative D call TRBD1 (6 bases). CDR1 is SGHAT, CDR2 FQNNGV, per germline. The CDR3 spans 14 residues. V was shortened by 3 bases and J by 5 bases, with 12 bases between the two germline ends. CDR3: CASSLLEGGDTQYF. In DNA form, the CDR3 reads TGTGCCAGCAGCTTGTTGGAAGGGGGAGATACGCAGTATTTT.

The chain combines TRBV27 with TRBJ2-7; 10 bases are shared with TRBD2. In germline, CDR1 is MNHEY, CDR2 SMNVEV (reference sequence). The CDR3 has 18 amino acids. J gave up 0 bases and V 5 bases, and 13 bases lay outside the gene matches. CDR3 amino acids: CASSPPGGLAGASYEQYF. CDR3 DNA sequence: TGTGCCAGCAGTCCGCCTGGGGGTCTAGCGGGGGCCTCCTACGAGCAGTACTTC.

The chain has TRBV27 and TRBJ2-2; TRBD1 matches at 7 bases. This CDR3 spans 14 amino acids. The junction had 4 bases not matched to a gene; V was cut back by 6 bases and J by 3 bases. Germline assignment: CDR1 MNHEY and CDR2 SMNVEV (reference sequence). Written as DNA, the CDR3 is TGTGCCAGCAGGCGAGGACAGGACACCGGGGAGCTGTTTTTT. It encodes CASRRGQDTGELFF.

This chain connects TRBV29-1 to TRBJ1-1; TRBD1 is a possible D gene (6 bases). Germline V gene sequence: CDR1 SQVTM, CDR2 ANQGSEA. Between the trimmed V and J ends, which lost 5 bases and 3 bases, there was a span of 7 bases. The CDR3 totals 11 residues. The CDR3 coding sequence is TGCAGCGTTTACAGGGACACTGAAGCTTTCTTT. Protein sequence: CSVYRDTEAFF. Looking up the rest from reference TRBV29-1 and TRBJ1-1 gives the full variable domain: SAVISQKPSRDICQRGTSLTIQCQVDSQVTMMFWYRQQPGQSLTLIATANQGSEATYESGFVIDKFPISRPNLTFSTLTVSNMSPEDSSIYLCSVYRDTEAFFGQGTRLTVV.

This chain uses TRBV3-1 (or the pseudogene TRBV3-2) with TRBJ2-1, with D maybe TRBD1 (6 bases). Trimming removed 8 bases at V and 2 bases at J, with 13 bases between. This CDR3 is 14 amino acids long. The germline V gene has CDR1 LGHDT and CDR2 YNNKEL (reference sequence). The DNA for the CDR3 is TGTGCCAGCGCAACAGGGATCCCCTACAATGAGCAGTTCTTC. Amino acid sequence: CASATGIPYNEQFF.

The gene calls are TRBV19 and TRBJ2-7, with 7 bases lining up with TRBD1. The ends lost 5 bases at V and 2 bases at J; junction bases unmatched: 3. The CDR3 consists of 13 residues. Germline CDR1 reads LNHDA; CDR2 reads SQIVND (reference sequence). CDR3 bases: TGTGCCAGTAGTTGGGACAGAACCTACGAGCAGTACTTC. It specifies CASSWDRTYEQYF.

This clone was counted once. The J gene is TRBJ2-1, the V gene TRBV27; 14 bases map to TRBD2. The CDR3 extends over 14 amino acids. V lost 6 bases, J lost 6 bases, and 1 base stayed unmatched. The germline CDR1 and CDR2 sequences are MNHEY and SMNVEV (reference sequence). The CDR3 sequence: CASRGLAGANEQFF. CDR3 nucleotide sequence: TGTGCCAGCAGGGGACTAGCGGGGGCCAATGAGCAGTTCTTC.

The rearrangement links TRBV18 to TRBJ2-5, with TRBD1 matching 7 bases. V lost 3 bases, J lost 1 base, and 20 bases stayed unmatched. Germline loops: CDR1 KGHSH, CDR2 LQKENI. There are 20 residues in the CDR3. CDR3 coding DNA: TGTGCCAGCTCACCCCTCGAAGGGTATAGGACAGGTCGGTCCCAAGAGACCCAGTACTTC. Its protein is CASSPLEGYRTGRSQETQYF.

V is TRBV7-9 and J is TRBJ1-2, with D maybe TRBD1 (5 bases). Trimming took 5 bases from V and 4 from J, leaving 8 bases between them. CDR3 size: 12 residues. The germline CDR1 and CDR2 sequences are SEHNR and FQNEAQ (reference sequence). The CDR3 region has the DNA TGTGCCAGCAGCCCTCAGGGCTATGGCTACACCTTC. Amino acids: CASSPQGYGYTF.

This clone has only one observation. The chain employs TRBV5-1 and TRBJ1-6, with a weak D call TRBD1 (5 bases). Germline V gene sequence: CDR1 SGHRS, CDR2 YFSETQ. The germline V and J ends were trimmed by 4 bases and 4 bases, with 9 bases remaining between them. The CDR3 is 14 amino acids. This chain's CDR3 is CASSAGLYNSPLHF. In nucleotides, the CDR3 is TGCGCCAGCAGCGCGGGACTTTATAATTCACCCCTCCACTTT.

The genes are TRBV27 and TRBJ2-7; TRBD2 matches 12 bases. Unmatched junction bases numbered 7, after V lost 6 bases and J lost 4 bases. There are 15 residues in the CDR3. Germline V CDR1 and CDR2: MNHEY, SMNVEV (reference sequence). The CDR3 is CASRNVLAGGYEQYF. The CDR3 DNA reads as TGTGCCAGCAGGAACGTACTAGCGGGGGGATACGAGCAGTACTTC.

This chain links TRBV28 with TRBJ1-1; TRBD1 matches at 7 bases. Trimming removed 10 bases from V and 1 base from J; junction bases left unmatched: 3. CDR3 length: 12 residues. Germline V gene data show CDR1 as MDHEN and CDR2 as SYDVKM. The chain's CDR3 is CATHRGNTEAFF. In DNA form, the CDR3 reads TGTGCCACTCACAGGGGGAACACTGAAGCTTTCTTT.

This clone was seen just once. The chain combines TRBV2 with TRBJ1-1, with D tentatively TRBD1 (6 bases). V was trimmed by 7 bases and J by 6 bases, leaving 18 bases between them. CDR3 size: 14 residues. Germline V lookup: CDR1 SNHLY, CDR2 FYNNEI. This chain's CDR3 is CASINGANRAEAFF. The CDR3 DNA follows: TGTGCCAGCATTAACGGGGCTAACAGGGCTGAAGCTTTCTTT.

The rearrangement uses TRBV28 and TRBJ2-1, with 7 bases matching TRBD1. The CDR3 consists of 15 residues. Germline V lookup: CDR1 MDHEN, CDR2 SYDVKM. The V segment lost 1 base and the J segment 8 bases; nucleotides outside the gene matches: 8. CDR3 sequence: CASSLSSGGRDEQFF. The CDR3 coding sequence is TGTGCCAGCAGTTTATCCTCAGGGGGACGCGATGAGCAGTTCTTC.

The chain carries TRBV7-2 and TRBJ2-2; 7 bases match TRBD2. The CDR3 has 18 residues. Germline CDR1 reads SGHTA; CDR2 reads FQGNSA. Unmatched junction bases numbered 18, after V lost 6 bases and J lost 5 bases. The CDR3 here is CASSYRTSILEGTGELFF. CDR3 DNA: TGTGCCAGCAGTTATCGGACTAGTATCCTAGAAGGTACCGGGGAGCTGTTTTTT.

The chain links TRBV10-2 to TRBJ2-7; D uncertain. V was shortened by 8 bases and J by 1 base, with 15 bases between the two germline ends. This CDR3 has 14 residues. Germline V CDR1 and CDR2: WSHSY, SAAADI. CDR3 sequence reads: CASLVTHTSYEQYF. The CDR3 region has the DNA TGCGCCAGCCTAGTCACTCATACATCCTACGAGCAGTACTTC.

The chain couples TRBV23-1 to TRBJ2-4, with 7 bases matching TRBD1. TRBV23-1 is identified as an open reading frame with a role that is uncertain. CDR3 length equals 13 residues. In DNA form, the CDR3 reads TGCGCTAACGGACAGGAGCTCAAAAACATTCAGTACTTC. Translation: CANGQELKNIQYF.